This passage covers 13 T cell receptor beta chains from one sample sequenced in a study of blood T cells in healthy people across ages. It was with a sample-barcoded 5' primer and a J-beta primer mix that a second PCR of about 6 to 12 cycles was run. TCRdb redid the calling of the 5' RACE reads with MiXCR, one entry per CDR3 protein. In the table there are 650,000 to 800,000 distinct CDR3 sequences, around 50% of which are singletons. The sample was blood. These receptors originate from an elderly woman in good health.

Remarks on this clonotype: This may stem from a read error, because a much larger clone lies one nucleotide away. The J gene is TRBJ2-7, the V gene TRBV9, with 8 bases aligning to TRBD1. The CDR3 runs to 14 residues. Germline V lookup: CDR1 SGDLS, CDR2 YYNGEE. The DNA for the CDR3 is TGTGCCAGCAGCGTAGACCAGGGGGCCTACGGGCAGTACTTC. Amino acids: CASSVDQGAYGQYF. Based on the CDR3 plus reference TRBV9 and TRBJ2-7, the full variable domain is DSGVTQTPKHLITATGQRVTLRCSPRSGDLSVYWYQQSLDQGLQFLIQYYNGEERAKGNILERFSAQQFPDLHSELNLSSLELGDSALYFCASSVDQGAYGQYFGPGTRLTVT.

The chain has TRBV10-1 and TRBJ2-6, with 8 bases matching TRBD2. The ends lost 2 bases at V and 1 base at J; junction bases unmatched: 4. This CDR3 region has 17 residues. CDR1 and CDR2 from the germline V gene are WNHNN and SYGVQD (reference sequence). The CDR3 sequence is CASSESGSCSGANVLTF. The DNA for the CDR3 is TGCGCCAGCAGTGAGAGCGGGAGTTGTTCTGGGGCCAACGTCCTGACTTTC.

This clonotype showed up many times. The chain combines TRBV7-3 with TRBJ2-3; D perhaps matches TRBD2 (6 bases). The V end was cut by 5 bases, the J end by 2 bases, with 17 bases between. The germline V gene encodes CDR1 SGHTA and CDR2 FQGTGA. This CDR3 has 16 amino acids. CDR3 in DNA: TGTGCCAGCAGCACCGGACTACTCCCGGTCACAGATACGCAGTATTTT. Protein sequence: CASSTGLLPVTDTQYF.

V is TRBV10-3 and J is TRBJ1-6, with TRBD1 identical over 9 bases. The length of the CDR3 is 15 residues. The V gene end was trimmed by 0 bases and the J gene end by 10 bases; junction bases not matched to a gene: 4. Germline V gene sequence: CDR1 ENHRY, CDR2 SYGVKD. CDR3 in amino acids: CAISESGTGNSPLHF. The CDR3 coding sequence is TGTGCCATCAGTGAGTCTGGGACAGGGAACTCACCCCTCCACTTT.

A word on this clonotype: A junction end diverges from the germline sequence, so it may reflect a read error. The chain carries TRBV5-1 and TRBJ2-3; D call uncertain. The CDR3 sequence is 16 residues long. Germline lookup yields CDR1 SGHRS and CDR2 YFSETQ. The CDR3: CAGSFAYQSSTDTQYF. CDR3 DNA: TGCGCCGGCAGCTTCGCCTACCAGTCTAGCACAGATACGCAGTATTTT.

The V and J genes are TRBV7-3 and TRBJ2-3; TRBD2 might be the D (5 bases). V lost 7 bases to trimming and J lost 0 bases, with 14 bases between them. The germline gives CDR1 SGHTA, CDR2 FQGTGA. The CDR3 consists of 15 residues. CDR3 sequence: CASIWRSGSTDTQYF. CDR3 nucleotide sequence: TGTGCCAGCATCTGGAGGTCTGGCAGCACAGATACGCAGTATTTT.

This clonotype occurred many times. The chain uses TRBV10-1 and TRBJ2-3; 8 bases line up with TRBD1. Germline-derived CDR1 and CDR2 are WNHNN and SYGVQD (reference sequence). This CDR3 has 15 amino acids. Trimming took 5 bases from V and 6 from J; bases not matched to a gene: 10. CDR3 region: CASSRWTGYSDTQYF. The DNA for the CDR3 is TGCGCCAGCAGTCGTTGGACAGGGTACTCCGATACGCAGTATTTT.

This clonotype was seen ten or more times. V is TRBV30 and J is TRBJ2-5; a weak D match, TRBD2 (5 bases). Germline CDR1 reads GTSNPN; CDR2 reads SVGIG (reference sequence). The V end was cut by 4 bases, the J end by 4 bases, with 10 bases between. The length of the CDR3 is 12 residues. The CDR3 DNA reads TGTGCCTGGACTCGGCGGGCAGAGACCCAGTACTTC. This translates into CAWTRRAETQYF.

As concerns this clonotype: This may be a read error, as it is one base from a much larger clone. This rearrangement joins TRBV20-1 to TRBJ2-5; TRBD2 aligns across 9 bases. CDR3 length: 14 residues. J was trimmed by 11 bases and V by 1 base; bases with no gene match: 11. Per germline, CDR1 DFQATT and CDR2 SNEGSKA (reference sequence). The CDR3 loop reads CSARGLAGWYEQYF. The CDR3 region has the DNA TGCAGTGCTAGAGGGCTAGCGGGATGGTATGAGCAGTACTTC.

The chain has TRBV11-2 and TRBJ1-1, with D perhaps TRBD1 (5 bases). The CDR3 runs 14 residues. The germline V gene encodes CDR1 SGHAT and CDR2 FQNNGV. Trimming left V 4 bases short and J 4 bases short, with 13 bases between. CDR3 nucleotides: TGTGCCAGCAGCTCCTACAGGACCGCCACTGAAGCTTTCTTT. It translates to CASSSYRTATEAFF.

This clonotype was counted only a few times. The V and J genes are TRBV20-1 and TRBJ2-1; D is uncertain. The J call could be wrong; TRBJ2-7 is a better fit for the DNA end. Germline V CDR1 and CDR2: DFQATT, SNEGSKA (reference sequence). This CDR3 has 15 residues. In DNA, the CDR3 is TGCAGTGCACCGACCCAGATGAGCTCCTACAATGAGCAGTACTTC. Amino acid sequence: CSAPTQMSSYNEQYF.

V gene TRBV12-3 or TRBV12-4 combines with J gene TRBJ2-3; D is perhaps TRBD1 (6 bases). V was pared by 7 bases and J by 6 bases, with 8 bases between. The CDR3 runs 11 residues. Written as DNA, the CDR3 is TGTGCCAGCAACAGGGCGGATACGCAGTATTTT. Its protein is CASNRADTQYF.

The DNA for the CDR3 is TGTGCCAGCAGTCGGGACAGTTACGCAGCCGAGACCCAGTACTTC. It specifies CASSRDSYAAETQYF. The chain uses TRBV6-5 and TRBJ2-5, with 7 bases matching TRBD1. With 5 bases clipped from V and 5 bases from J, the junction kept 11 bases outside the gene matches. In germline, CDR1 is MNHEY, CDR2 SVGAGI. The CDR3 length is 15 residues.